Sequencing of this T cell receptor (beta chain) was carried out in a study of a mutant IDH1 vaccine in newly diagnosed glioma. The wider study: The study gave patients eight vaccinations in weeks 1, 3, 5, 7, 11, 15, 19, 23. Whole-study results and caveats: Patients mounted vaccine-induced immune responses in 85% to 95% of cases.

Sample time point: week 11, during vaccination. Topical imiquimod was applied with each vaccine dose, which held 300 ug of mutant IDH1 20-mer peptide. Between the trimmed V and J ends, which lost 4 bases and 3 bases, there was a span of 13 bases. Germline values: CDR1 LGHNA, CDR2 YSLEER. This CDR3 spans 14 amino acids. About this clone: What it recognizes is unknown.

Repertoires were generated with immunoSEQ multiplex PCR, while TCRdb's copy carries only in-frame clones and drops some. The table has tens of thousands of clones, 84% seen once; the top ten hold approximately 2%. Sequenced here: PBMCs, sampled from a glioma patient whose treatment included an IDH1 peptide vaccine. The sequence was collected from a man in his forties with glioma. The chain recombines TRBV4-3 with TRBJ2-7; TRBD1 or TRBD2 may be the D gene (5 bases each). The CDR3 region is CASSRRVGDYEQYF. Written as DNA, the CDR3 is TGCGCCAGCAGCCGCAGGGTGGGGGACTACGAGCAGTACTTC.